This T cell receptor beta chain derives from a study of shared clonotypes between healthy human individuals (dated by TCRdb to the early 2020s). The study in broad terms: The cohort comprised a couple of women and a few men aged 18 to 49 years. To estimate repertoire size and how much clonotype sharing occurs between individuals, the study deeply sequenced the blood TCR repertoires of roughly 5 healthy adults. Leukapheresis yielded between about 0.85 and 10 billion PBMCs per donor. Different laboratories and diverse techniques were used to prepare libraries and sequence TCR repertoires, to increase sequencing depth and limit assay-specific biases. Per donor, three plates each were used for CD4 naive and CD4 memory, two for CD8 naive, and one for CD8 memory. Overall results and qualifications from the work: When several donors were compared, the shared fraction of clonotypes was around 5% for naive CD4, 3.5% to 4% for naive CD8, roughly 2.5% for memory CD4, and 0.35% to 0.4% for memory CD8. Pairwise subsampling led to the expectation that sequencing depth would affect the degree of clonotype sharing among donors. The genetic and exposure-history diversity represented was limited by the small number of donors. Naive subsets generally had larger estimated clonotype richness than memory subsets did. Even with the large sequencing depth, rarefaction of the sorted-subset datasets indicated that sequencing was incomplete. Clonotypes shared by all four sorted-subset donors showed higher generation probabilities than non-shared clonotypes. Sampling was restricted to blood, and TCR repertoires in tissue are likely to differ from TCR repertoires in blood.

As regards this clone: The clone's antigen remains unknown. It has no much larger one-base neighbor in the sample; base qualities were not kept.

The CDR3 numbers 12 residues from cysteine through phenylalanine. Left in the record is the CDR3 DNA by itself, 36 bases read in frame from the first base. Sequences LNHDA (CDR1) and SQIVND (CDR2) are obtained from the germline V gene (reference sequence). V and J lose 5 bases and 7 bases, and a span of 9 bases separates them. CD8 naive samples were CD45RO-negative cells positively selected for CCR7, giving a CD45RA+CCR7+ population that excluded TemRA cells. Healthy HIV-negative adults with no recently reported acute infections or vaccinations were included as donors. Every donor was a Caucasian adult residing in Nashville, Tennessee, USA. After blood collection by leukapheresis, PBMCs were isolated using Ficoll-Histopaque density gradient centrifugation and then cryopreserved in the vapor phase of liquid nitrogen. Analytical flow cytometry was used to check the purity and quantity of every magnetically sorted T cell population. Genomic DNA was isolated from each sorted fraction and quantified by UV absorbance on a Nanodrop 2000c.

TCR CDR3 regions were amplified from genomic DNA by multiplex PCR using the deep immunoSEQ assay. Extracted genomic DNA from each cell subset was distributed evenly across all wells of several immunoSEQ 96-well plates, and each plate was treated as a replicate. For sorted subsets, 200 to 250 ng of genomic DNA, equivalent to 25,000 to 35,000 T cell genomes, went into each replicate PCR. Purified libraries were measured with a Qubit 3.0 fluorometer, size-checked on a Bioanalyzer 2100, and measured again with the KAPA Library Quantification kit. Each immunoSEQ 96-well plate was sequenced on its own single-read 150-cycle Illumina NextSeq 550 flow cell. In the original analysis: Because the immunoSEQ output held only junctional sequences and lacked quality scores, the filtering could not match the filtering applied to full-length reads. Sequences were annotated with PyIR, a Python wrapper for IgBLAST v1.9, and V/J genes and CDR3 were assigned using IMGT germline references. Reads with weak V/J assignments (E-value above 1e-6), missing CDR3, stop codons, out-of-frame junctions, or ambiguous translated residues were removed. V3J clonotypes were defined by identical inferred V gene, J gene, and CDR3 amino acid sequence. To compute the percentage overlap between repertoires, the number of shared unique clonotypes was divided by the size of the smaller repertoire. Richness of each repertoire was evaluated using RTK rarefaction, the Chao1 estimator, and Recon v2.1 estimates of unobserved clonotypes. Generation probabilities for all TCRbeta clonotypes obtained by the gDNA method from a handful of donors were computed using OLGA. As stored in TCRdb, this immuneACCESS dataset retains in-frame rearrangements with V and J assigned. A fraction of the clones does not appear; measured against another copy, unresolved V genes explain less than half of the discrepancy, and the remainder lacks a known reason. The D gene and trimming were derived from the DNA, and the V and J assignments and clone size from that table. The sample table records millions of clones; approximately 94% of these occur just once. 0.85% to 1.2% of the sample rests with the top ten.

The chain employs TRBV19 and TRBJ2-1; the D gene assignment is ambiguous. This clonotype was obtained from a man younger than 35 in good health. The source material was naive CD8+ T cells sorted from blood. The cell subset or site tag for this specimen amounts to: CD45RA+CCR7+. The nucleotide sequence is given as TGTGCCAGTAGTCCGGGCGCGAATGAGCAGTTCTTC. The encoded protein is CASSPGANEQFF.